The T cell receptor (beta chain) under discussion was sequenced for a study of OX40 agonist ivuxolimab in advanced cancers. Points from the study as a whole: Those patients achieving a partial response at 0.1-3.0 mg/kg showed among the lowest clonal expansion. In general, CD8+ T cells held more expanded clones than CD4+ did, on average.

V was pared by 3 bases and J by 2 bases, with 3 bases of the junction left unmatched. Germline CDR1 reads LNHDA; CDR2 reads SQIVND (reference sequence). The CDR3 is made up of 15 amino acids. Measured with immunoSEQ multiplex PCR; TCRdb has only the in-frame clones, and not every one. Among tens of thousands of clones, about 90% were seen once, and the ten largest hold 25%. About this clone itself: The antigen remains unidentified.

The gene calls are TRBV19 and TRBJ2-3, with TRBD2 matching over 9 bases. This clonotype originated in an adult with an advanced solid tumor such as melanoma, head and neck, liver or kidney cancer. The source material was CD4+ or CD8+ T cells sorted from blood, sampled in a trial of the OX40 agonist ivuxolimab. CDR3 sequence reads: CASSIGTSPTDTQYF. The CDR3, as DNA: TGTGCCAGTAGTATTGGGACTAGCCCCACAGATACGCAGTATTTT.